A selection of T cell receptor beta chains follows, all from one sample in a study of T cells in tumors and immune-related adverse events. Produced via immunoSEQ multiplex PCR; TCRdb's table is partial and in-frame only. The sample carries 20,000 to 25,000 clones, just over 90% recorded once. The sequenced sample was lymph node tissue, obtained from a patient treated with anti-PD-1 therapy. Receptor source: a female donor with metastatic renal cell carcinoma. The conserved cysteine and the conserved F or W are not part of the CDR3 here. Each record gives: J gene, V gene, CDR3 protein.

TRBJ2-5	TRBV2	ASSEWEGVGETQY
TRBJ1-1	TRBV7-9	ASSAGGFVTEAF
TRBJ2-3	TRBV5-4	ASSLAEGEVGADTQY
TRBJ1-5	TRBV27	ASSYRGHQPQH
TRBJ2-2	TRBV4-2	ASSQGTGAGNTGELF
TRBJ2-3	TRBV19	ASSWRYLLTGGKTDTQY
TRBJ1-1	TRBV4-1	ASSHPLRNTEAF
TRBJ2-4	TRBV4-3	ASSQDGQGLSKNIQY
TRBJ2-3	TRBV10-1	ASSESYTQY
TRBJ2-1	TRBV19	ASSLSSGGAYYYNEQF
TRBJ2-6	TRBV7-2	ASSPGNSGANVLT
TRBJ1-5	TRBV11-3	ASSLAMADNQPQH
TRBJ1-3	TRBV5-4	ASSLGLSGNTIY
TRBJ1-1	TRBV5-1	ASSFTGVVAEAF
TRBJ1-1	TRBV11-2	ASSSPGQVRMNTEAF
TRBJ2-3	TRBV27	ASILITDTQY
TRBJ1-3	TRBV5-6	ASRTRQNSGNTIY
TRBJ2-5	TRBV11-3	ASTLPGGRGETQY
TRBJ2-1	TRBV12-5	ASGLGYTRDGVIDEQF
TRBJ2-1	TRBV15	ATSREGYRGPSEQF
TRBJ2-1	TRBV7-2	ASSSGLAGVNEQF
TRBJ2-5	TRBV5-1	ASSGGPGETQY
TRBJ2-7	TRBV10-3	AHGRDSYEQY
TRBJ2-6	TRBV30	AWSVDRVRSGANVLT
TRBJ2-2	TRBV27	ASSLGRGYTGELF
TRBJ1-3	TRBV29-1	SVASSGNTIY
TRBJ2-3	TRBV4-2	ASSQDPSKGGGTDTQY
TRBJ2-7	TRBV5-6	ASSLGPGTTYEQY
TRBJ2-6	TRBV5-4	ASSHPETGGSGANVLT
TRBJ1-4	TRBV7-2	ASSSDGFQKLF
TRBJ2-7	TRBV14	ASSQDLSGEQY
TRBJ2-2	TRBV27	ASSYSGTNTGELF
TRBJ2-7	TRBV11-2	ASSLSGQVGHEQY
TRBJ2-5	TRBV28	ASSPTGGKETQY
TRBJ2-5	TRBV21-1	ASSADREVVETQY
TRBJ1-1	TRBV18	ASSPQEGRGAF
TRBJ2-7	TRBV11-3	ASSPGVGTEQY
TRBJ2-1	TRBV7-2	ASSLAQGGGEQF
TRBJ2-7	TRBV15	ATSPRGGNAYEQY
TRBJ1-6	TRBV5-1	ASSLEGLIGSPLH
TRBJ1-4	TRBV4-2	ASSRSPVPNEKLF
TRBJ2-1	TRBV6-4	ASSYDQSNEQF
TRBJ2-1	TRBV11-3	ASSLESIYNEQF
TRBJ2-3	TRBV5-6	ASSWPPLAGGTDTQY
TRBJ2-2	TRBV5-1	ASSEGTPRAGELF
TRBJ1-4	TRBV7-8	ASSPGGGELF
TRBJ1-1	TRBV6-5	ASSYTGLAF
TRBJ1-6	TRBV19	ASSIRATVINSPLH
TRBJ1-2	TRBV5-1	ASSSRSIGTGGAGHYGYT
TRBJ1-2	TRBV4-3	ASSQDTVGNYGYT
TRBJ2-5	TRBV4-2	ASSPVISGYQETQY
TRBJ2-3	TRBV20-1	SASWQGTQY
TRBJ2-1	TRBV19	ASSPAYGRLNEQF
TRBJ1-4	TRBV6-5	ASSAGTLVNEKLF
TRBJ1-1	TRBV19	ASSILSGRSNTEAF